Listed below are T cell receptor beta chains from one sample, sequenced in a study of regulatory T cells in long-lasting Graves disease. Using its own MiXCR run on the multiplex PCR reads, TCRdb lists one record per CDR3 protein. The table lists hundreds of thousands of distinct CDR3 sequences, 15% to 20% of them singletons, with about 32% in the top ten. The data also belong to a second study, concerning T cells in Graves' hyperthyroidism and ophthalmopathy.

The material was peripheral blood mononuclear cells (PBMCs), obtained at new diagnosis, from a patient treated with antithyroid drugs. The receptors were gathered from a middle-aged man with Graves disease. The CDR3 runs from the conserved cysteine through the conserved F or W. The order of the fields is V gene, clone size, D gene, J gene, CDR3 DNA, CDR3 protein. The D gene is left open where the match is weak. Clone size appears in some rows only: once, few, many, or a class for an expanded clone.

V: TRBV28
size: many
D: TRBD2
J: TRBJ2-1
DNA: TGTGCCAGCAGTTTGGGGGGGACCCGTCTCAATGAGCAGTTCTTC
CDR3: CASSLGGTRLNEQFF

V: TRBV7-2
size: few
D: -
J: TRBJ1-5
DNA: TGTGCCAGCAGCTTAGATCACCAGCCCCAGCATTTT
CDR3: CASSLDHQPQHF

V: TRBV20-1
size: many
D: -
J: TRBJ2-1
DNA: TGCAGTGCTGGGACCGGGGTGGATGAGCAGTTCTTC
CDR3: CSAGTGVDEQFF

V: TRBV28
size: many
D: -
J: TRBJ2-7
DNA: TGTGCCAGCGCGACGGCCGTGGGCGAGCAGTACTTC
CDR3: CASATAVGEQYF

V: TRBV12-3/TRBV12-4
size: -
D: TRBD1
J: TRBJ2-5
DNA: TGTGCCAGCAGTTTCGGACAGGGGGGGGGCCAAGAGACCCAGTACTTC
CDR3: CASSFGQGGGQETQYF

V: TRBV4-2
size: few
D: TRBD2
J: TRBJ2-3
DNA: TGTGCCAGCAGCGTAGTCGGGACTAGCGGGACAGATACGCAGTATTTT
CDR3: CASSVVGTSGTDTQYF

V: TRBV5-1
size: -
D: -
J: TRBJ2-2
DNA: TGCGCCAGCAGCTTCGACGGATACACCGGGGAGCTGTTTTTT
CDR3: CASSFDGYTGELFF

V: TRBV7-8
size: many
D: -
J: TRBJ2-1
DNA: TGTGCCAGCAGCTTAGGACTGTCCTACAATGAGCAGTTCTTC
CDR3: CASSLGLSYNEQFF

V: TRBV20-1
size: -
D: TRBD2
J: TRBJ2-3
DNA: TGCAGTTCTTTGCCCGAGCGGGGGGGTGAAGATACGCAGTATTTT
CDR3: CSSLPERGGEDTQYF

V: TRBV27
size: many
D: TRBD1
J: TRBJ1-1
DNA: TGTGCCAGCAGAAAAGACAGGGGCGAGCTGCTCTTT
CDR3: CASRKDRGELLF

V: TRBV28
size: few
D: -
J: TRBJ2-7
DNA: TGTGCCAGCAGTTTAACCCAGGTACCGGGCGAGCAGTACTTC
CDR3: CASSLTQVPGEQYF

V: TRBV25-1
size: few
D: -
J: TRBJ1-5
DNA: TGTGCCAGCGGTGACGGGCCCCAGCATTTT
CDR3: CASGDGPQHF

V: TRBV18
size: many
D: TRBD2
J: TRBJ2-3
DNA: TGTGCCAGCTCACAGAACACCCTAGCGGGGGGCCACACAGATACGCAGTATTTT
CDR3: CASSQNTLAGGHTDTQYF

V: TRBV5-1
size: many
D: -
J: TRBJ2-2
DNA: TGCGCCAGCAGCTTGTCTGAACTGAACACCGGGGAGCTGTTTTTT
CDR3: CASSLSELNTGELFF

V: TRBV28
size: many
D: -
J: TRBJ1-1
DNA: TGTGCCAGCATCTCGGTGAACACTGAAGCTTTCTTT
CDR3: CASISVNTEAFF

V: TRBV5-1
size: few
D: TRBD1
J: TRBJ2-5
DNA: TGCGCCAGCAGCCGGGGGACAGGGGTGGAGACCCAGTACTTC
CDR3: CASSRGTGVETQYF

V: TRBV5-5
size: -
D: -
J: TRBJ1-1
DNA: TGTGCCAGCAGCCCCCCCGGGTTCACTGAAGCTTTCTTT
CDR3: CASSPPGFTEAFF

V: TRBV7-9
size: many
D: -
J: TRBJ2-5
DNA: TGTGCCAGCAGCTTAGCGGTAGCGACAGCAACTTCCCAAGAGACCCAGTACTTC
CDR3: CASSLAVATATSQETQYF

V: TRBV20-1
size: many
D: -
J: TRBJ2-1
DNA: TGCAGTGCTAGTAAAGGCGGGCAGTTCTTC
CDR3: CSASKGGQFF

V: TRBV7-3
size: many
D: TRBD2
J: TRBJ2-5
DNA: TGTGCCAGCAGCAATGGGGGAGCGGGGGTACCGGGAGAGACCCAGTACTTC
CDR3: CASSNGGAGVPGETQYF

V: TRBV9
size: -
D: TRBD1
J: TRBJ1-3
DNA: TGTGCCAGCAGCGTAGGGGCAGGGGGCATGAGCTCTGGAAACACCATATATTTT
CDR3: CASSVGAGGMSSGNTIYF

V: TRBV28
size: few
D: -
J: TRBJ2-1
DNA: TGTGCCACCCAGGGGGGGACAGGAGAATACAATGAGCAGTTCTTC
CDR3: CATQGGTGEYNEQFF

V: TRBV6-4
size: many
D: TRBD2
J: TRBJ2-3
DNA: TGTGCCAGCAGTGAGACTAGCGGGGGGGCAGATACGCAGTATTTT
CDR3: CASSETSGGADTQYF

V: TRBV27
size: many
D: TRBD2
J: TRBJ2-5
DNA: TGTGCCAGCAGTTTGAAGGGCGGGGGGGCCTTGGAGACCCAGTACTTC
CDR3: CASSLKGGGALETQYF

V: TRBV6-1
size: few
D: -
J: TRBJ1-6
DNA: TGTGCCAGCAGCAGACAGGAATCACCCCTCCACTTT
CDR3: CASSRQESPLHF

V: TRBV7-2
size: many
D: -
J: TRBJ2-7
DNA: TGTGCCAGCAGCTTATCTGGAACAGAGACCTACGAGCAGTACTTC
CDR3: CASSLSGTETYEQYF

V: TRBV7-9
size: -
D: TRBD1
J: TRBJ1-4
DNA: TGTGCCAGCAGCTCCCTCCCAGGGACAGGGGGGCAGGATGAAAAACTGTTTTTT
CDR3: CASSSLPGTGGQDEKLFF

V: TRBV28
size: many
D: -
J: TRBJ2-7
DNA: TGTGCCAGCACATTCCGGGACCGCTCCTACGAGCAGTACTTC
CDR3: CASTFRDRSYEQYF

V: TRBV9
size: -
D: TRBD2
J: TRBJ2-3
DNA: TGTGCCAGCAGCCCCATCGAGCGGGGGTTCCGCACAGATACGCAGTATTTT
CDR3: CASSPIERGFRTDTQYF

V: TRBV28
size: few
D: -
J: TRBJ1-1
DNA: TGTGCCGGTCGGGGGATGAACACTGAAGCTTTCTTT
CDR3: CAGRGMNTEAFF

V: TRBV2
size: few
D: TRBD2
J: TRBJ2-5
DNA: TGTGCCAGCGGGGGGACTAGCAGGTCGGAGACCCAGTACTTC
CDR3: CASGGTSRSETQYF

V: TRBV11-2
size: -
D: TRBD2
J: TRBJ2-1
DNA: TGTGCCAGCAGCGATGGACTAGCGGGGGCCGGGGAGACCCAGTTCTTC
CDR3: CASSDGLAGAGETQFF

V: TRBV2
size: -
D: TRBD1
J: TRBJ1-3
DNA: TGTGCCAGCACCCGGGAGGGGGCCTCTGGAAACACCATATATTTT
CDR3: CASTREGASGNTIYF

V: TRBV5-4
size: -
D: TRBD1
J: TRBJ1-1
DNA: TGTGCCAGCAGCTTGGCCCAGGGGGCGAGGACTGAAGCTTTCTTT
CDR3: CASSLAQGARTEAFF

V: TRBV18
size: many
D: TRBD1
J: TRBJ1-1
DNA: TGTGCCAGCTCACGAACGGGGACAGGGGAAACTGAAGCTTTCTTT
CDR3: CASSRTGTGETEAFF

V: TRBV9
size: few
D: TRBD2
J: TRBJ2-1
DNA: TGTGCCAGCAGCGATTCTCCGGGACTAGCGGACAATGAGCAGTTCTTC
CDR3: CASSDSPGLADNEQFF

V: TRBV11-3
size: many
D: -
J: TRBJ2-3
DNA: TGTGCCAGCAGCTTAGGGACACCGGGCACAGATACGCAGTATTTT
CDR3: CASSLGTPGTDTQYF

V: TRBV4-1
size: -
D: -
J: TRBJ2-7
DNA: TGCGCCAGCAGCCAAGATAGTGCAGGGCCCCCCTCCTACGAGCAGTACTTC
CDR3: CASSQDSAGPPSYEQYF

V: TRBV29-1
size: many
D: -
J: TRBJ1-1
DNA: TGCAGCGTGGGGGAGGGGAGGGGCACTGAAGCTTTCTTT
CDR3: CSVGEGRGTEAFF

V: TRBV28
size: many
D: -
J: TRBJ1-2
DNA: TGTGCCAGCAGTCTCCCCCAGGACGGCTACACCTTC
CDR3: CASSLPQDGYTF

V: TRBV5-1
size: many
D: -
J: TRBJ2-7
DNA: TGCGCCAGCGGAGAAGGGAGGCGCGAGCAGTACTTC
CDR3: CASGEGRREQYF

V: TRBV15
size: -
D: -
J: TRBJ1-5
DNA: TGTGCCACCAGCAGAGGAGGGTATGGCAATCAGCCCCAGCATTTT
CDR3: CATSRGGYGNQPQHF

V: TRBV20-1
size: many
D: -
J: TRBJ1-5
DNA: TGCAGTGCTAGAGAGCAGCCCTACCAGCCCCAGCATTTT
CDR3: CSAREQPYQPQHF

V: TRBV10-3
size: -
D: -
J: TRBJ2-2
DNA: TGTGCCATCAGGGCCGCTTTGAACACCGGGGAGCTGTTTTTT
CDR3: CAIRAALNTGELFF

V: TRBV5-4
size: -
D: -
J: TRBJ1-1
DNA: TGTGCCAGCAGCTTTAGACAGCCTTTAAGAAGGGGCACTGAAGCTTTCTTT
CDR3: CASSFRQPLRRGTEAFF

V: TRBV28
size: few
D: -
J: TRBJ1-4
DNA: TGTGCCGCTGGTCCGGCCCCTCTTGGTGAAAAACTGTTTTTT
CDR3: CAAGPAPLGEKLFF

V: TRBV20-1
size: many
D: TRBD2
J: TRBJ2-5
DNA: TGCAGTGCTCCTGGACTAGCGGGGGTGTCGTACCAAGAGACCCAGTACTTC
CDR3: CSAPGLAGVSYQETQYF

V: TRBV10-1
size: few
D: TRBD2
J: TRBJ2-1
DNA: TGCGCCAGCAGTGTTGGCGGGGGGATAAATGAGCAGTTCTTC
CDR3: CASSVGGGINEQFF

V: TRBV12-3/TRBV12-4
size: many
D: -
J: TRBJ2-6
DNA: TGTGCCAGCAGCCCGAGCTCTGGGGCCAACGTCCTGACTTTC
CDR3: CASSPSSGANVLTF

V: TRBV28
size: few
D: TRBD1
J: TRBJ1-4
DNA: TGTGCCAGCAGTTTCTTCTCCACAGGGGGTCGACTGTTTTTT
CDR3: CASSFFSTGGRLFF

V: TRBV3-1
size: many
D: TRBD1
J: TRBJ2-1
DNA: TGTGCCAGCACCGACAGGGGATTTGAGCAGTTCTTC
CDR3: CASTDRGFEQFF

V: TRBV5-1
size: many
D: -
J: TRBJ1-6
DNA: TGCGCCAGCAGCTTGTTGCAGAGTAATTCACCCCTCCACTTT
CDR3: CASSLLQSNSPLHF

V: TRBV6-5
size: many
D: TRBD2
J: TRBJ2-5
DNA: TGTGCCAGCAGTTCCCAGGAGGGAGGGAGGGAGACCCAGTACTTC
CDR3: CASSSQEGGRETQYF

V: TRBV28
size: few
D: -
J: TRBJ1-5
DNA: TGTGCCAGCAGTTTACACGATCGGACAGGCAATCAGCCCCAGCATTTT
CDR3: CASSLHDRTGNQPQHF

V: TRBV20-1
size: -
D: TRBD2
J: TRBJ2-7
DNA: TGCAGTGCTAGAGCCGGGGGGGGGCGTTCCTACGAGCAGTACTTC
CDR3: CSARAGGGRSYEQYF